This T cell receptor beta chain was recovered during a study of T cell changes during pregnancy in multiple sclerosis. Germline CDR1 and CDR2: SGHVS and FNYEAQ. The length of the CDR3 is 18 residues. V gave up 2 bases and J gave up 2 bases; unmatched junction bases: 13. This table comes from immunoSEQ multiplex PCR, and its TCRdb copy is limited to in-frame clones, with some not included. The table shows over 70,000 clones, with roughly nine tenths occurring only once. The source of this sequence is a female donor in good health, enrolled as a control in a pregnancy study. This rearrangement joins TRBV7-6 to TRBJ2-3; TRBD2 aligns across 7 bases. The sample here was peripheral blood, taken in the first trimester of pregnancy. The CDR3 sequence: CASSLRPPGEGTTDTQYF. DNA of the CDR3: TGTGCCAGCAGCTTACGTCCCCCCGGGGAGGGGACCACAGATACGCAGTATTTT.